This is a list of T cell receptor beta chains from one sample in a study of cytomegalovirus exposure and HLA in healthy donors. The assay was immunoSEQ multiplex PCR, and TCRdb's table has in-frame clones only and misses some. Its table lists under 95,000 clones. The sequencing sample was made of PBMCs. The receptors shown here come from a man between 45 and 60 years old in good health and CMV-seronegative. Both conserved end residues are part of each CDR3. The order of the fields is D gene, V gene, CDR3 length, CDR3 protein. A D gene is named only where the DNA matches it firmly.

- | TRBV18 | 16 | CASSPRRDSAMYEQFF
TRBD1 | TRBV27 | 16 | CASSLAGGTRVYEQYF
- | TRBV9 | 13 | CASSLGVYHEQYF
TRBD2 | TRBV5-4 | 15 | CASSFGLAGEETQYF
- | TRBV6-6 | 15 | CASSYSAGLDYEQYF
TRBD1 | TRBV28 | 15 | CASSLPGQGSYEQYF
- | TRBV6-5 | 16 | CASSYSTQGIGTEAFF
- | TRBV6-1 | 16 | CASSGGTRANTGELFF
TRBD1 | TRBV7-9 | 16 | CASSLVDPGTGAGYTF
- | TRBV21-1 | 14 | CAEARGGRGQPQHF
TRBD1 | TRBV10-3 | 13 | CAAGTGGNYGYTF
TRBD2 | TRBV2 | 16 | CASSGLAGAGPGELFF
- | TRBV30 | 14 | CAWSEVAGHGAQYF
TRBD1 | TRBV28 | 15 | CASSSTGTGDQPQHF
- | TRBV18 | 16 | CASSPTSDGKDYGYTF
- | TRBV12-5 | 16 | CASGLVLAGYYNEQFF
TRBD2 | TRBV5-1 | 16 | CASSGLGLAGGDEQFF
- | TRBV4-3 | 15 | CASSQALQGSTEAFF
- | TRBV6-5 | 15 | CASSYTQNSNQPQHF
- | TRBV2 | 14 | CASSLRQENTEAFF
- | TRBV4-3 | 17 | CASSQESVNSGANVLTF
TRBD2 | TRBV6-1 | 14 | CASRRAGLSYEQYF
- | TRBV30 | 14 | CASTRTGSGNTIYF
TRBD1 | TRBV7-9 | 17 | CASSFPGTGRGTGELFF
TRBD1 | TRBV7-2 | 18 | CASSLASDGTGTPYGYTF
- | TRBV5-6 | 15 | CASSLRSSYNSPLHF
- | TRBV15 | 16 | CATSRGRGAGTDTQYF
TRBD1 | TRBV18 | 19 | CASSANRGNVLFGANVLTF
TRBD1 | TRBV19 | 16 | CASSIDDRGLPYEQYF
TRBD1 | TRBV5-1 | 13 | CASSRDRGLGYTF
TRBD1 | TRBV5-1 | 17 | CASSILGQALDTDTQYF
TRBD1 | TRBV5-1 | 15 | CASSLEGQKLSGYTF
TRBD1 | TRBV28 | 19 | CASSLLGQGALSGANVLTF
- | TRBV6-1 | 17 | CASSEFRGGRYNSPLHF
- | TRBV5-1 | 12 | CASSLEGHGYTF
TRBD1 | TRBV5-1 | 13 | CASSLVGDREQYF
- | TRBV27 | 19 | CASSLFSMGASSYNSPLHF
TRBD1 | TRBV11-1 | 17 | CASSFSSDRVGTGELFF
TRBD2 | TRBV6-1 | 14 | CASRLAGADYEQYF
TRBD2 | TRBV10-1 | 13 | CASSEAGRGEQYF
TRBD1 | TRBV19 | 14 | CASSRTGTGYEQYF
TRBD1 | TRBV25-1 | 13 | CATLGQETYEQYF
- | TRBV5-4 | 15 | CASSGDPGRTDTQYF
TRBD1 | TRBV10-1 | 15 | CASSGGFGSYNEQFF
TRBD1 | TRBV19 | 14 | CASRQGLFTDTQYF
TRBD1 | TRBV5-6 | 16 | CASSLTGMSSYNEQFF
- | TRBV10-3 | 12 | CAISGSDYGYTF
TRBD2 | TRBV4-2 | 21 | CASSLLKTSGGAGGSYNEQFF
TRBD2 | TRBV28 | 18 | CASKAGTSGALSYNEQFF
- | TRBV4-3 | 16 | CASSVGRGKGNQPQHF
- | TRBV18 | 15 | CASSPTTGGQNGYTF